Each of the 3 T cell receptor beta chains below was sequenced from the same sample in a study of response to subunit inactivated influenza vaccine. TCRdb reprocessed the RT-PCR reads with MiXCR, giving one entry per CDR3 protein. Among almost 250,000 distinct CDR3 sequences listed, approximately 12% were seen once. Sequencing used non-naive T cells sorted from PBMCs, obtained around two weeks before vaccination. The receptors were gathered from a man between 50 and 59 years old who received an inactivated influenza vaccine.

The chain employs TRBV28 and TRBJ1-2, with D possibly being TRBD1 (5 bases). The CDR3 runs to 13 residues. Germline V gene lookup returns CDR1 MDHEN and CDR2 SYDVKM. V was pared by 3 bases and J by 10 bases, with 15 bases between. The CDR3 sequence is CASSFSGSPPYTF. DNA of the CDR3: TGTGCCAGCAGTTTTTCAGGGTCTCCCCCCTACACCTTC.

This clonotype occurred a few times. The rearrangement uses TRBV7-3 and TRBJ2-1, with D tentatively TRBD1 (6 bases). The CDR3 consists of 15 residues. CDR1 and CDR2 from the germline V gene are SGHTA and FQGTGA. V gave up 1 base and J gave up 8 bases, with 15 bases separating them. The CDR3 here is CASSLNGRGRDEQFF. CDR3 nucleotide sequence: TGTGCCAGCAGCTTAAATGGAAGGGGGAGAGATGAGCAGTTCTTC.

This clonotype was counted only a few times. The rearrangement links TRBV4-2 to TRBJ1-5; TRBD1 might be the D (6 bases). Trimming shortened V by 0 bases and J by 3 bases, and 9 bases separated the two germline ends. The CDR3 spans 15 residues. Germline CDR1 is LGHNA and CDR2 is YNFKEQ. The CDR3 nucleotides read TGTGCCAGCAGCCAAGATGACAGGTCCAATCAGCCCCAGCATTTT. Translated: CASSQDDRSNQPQHF.